The clone carrying this T cell receptor (beta chain) appeared a few times. This record belongs to a study of naive and memory T cell subsets. For blood and skin samples, reverse transcription used TCR alpha and beta constant primers. TCRdb redid the calling of the 5' RACE reads with MiXCR, one entry per CDR3 protein. This table holds just over 25,000 distinct CDR3 sequences, roughly 23% found once. Whole blood, 2 to 2.5 ml, came from adult healthy volunteers. The CDR3 is 13 residues long. CDR1 and CDR2 from the germline V gene are SQVTM and ANQGSEA. With 4 bases removed from V and 2 bases from J, the gap between germline ends came to 10 bases.

The source is a female donor in good health. This rearrangement joins TRBV29-1 to TRBJ2-3; D is unresolved. In DNA, the CDR3 is TGCAGCGTTGCAAGTCCTAACACAGATACGCAGTATTTT. It yields the protein CSVASPNTDTQYF.